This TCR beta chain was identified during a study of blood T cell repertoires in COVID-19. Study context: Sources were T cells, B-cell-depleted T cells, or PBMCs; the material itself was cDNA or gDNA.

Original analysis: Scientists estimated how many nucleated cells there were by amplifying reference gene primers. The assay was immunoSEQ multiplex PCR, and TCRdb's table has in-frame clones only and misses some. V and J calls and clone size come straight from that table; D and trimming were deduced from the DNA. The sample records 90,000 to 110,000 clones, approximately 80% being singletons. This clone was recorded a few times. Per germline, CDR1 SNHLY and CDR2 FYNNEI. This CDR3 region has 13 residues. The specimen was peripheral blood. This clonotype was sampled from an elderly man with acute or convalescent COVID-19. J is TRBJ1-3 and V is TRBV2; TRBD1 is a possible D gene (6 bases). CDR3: CASGASSGNTIYF. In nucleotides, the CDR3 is TGTGCTTCAGGGGCGAGCTCTGGAAACACCATATATTTT.